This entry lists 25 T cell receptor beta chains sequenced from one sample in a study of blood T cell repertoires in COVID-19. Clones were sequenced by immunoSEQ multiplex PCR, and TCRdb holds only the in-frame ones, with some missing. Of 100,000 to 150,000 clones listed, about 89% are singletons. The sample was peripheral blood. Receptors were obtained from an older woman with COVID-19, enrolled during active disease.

The CDR3 DNA follows: TGTGCCTGTACGGTACTAGCGGGGGGAGATACGCAGTATTTT. This translates into CACTVLAGGDTQYF. The chain links TRBV30 to TRBJ2-3, with 12 positions matching TRBD2. Germline-derived CDR1 and CDR2 are GTSNPN and SVGIG (reference sequence). Losses at the gene ends were 6 bases for V and 5 bases for J; bases not matched to a gene: 6. The CDR3 has 14 amino acids.

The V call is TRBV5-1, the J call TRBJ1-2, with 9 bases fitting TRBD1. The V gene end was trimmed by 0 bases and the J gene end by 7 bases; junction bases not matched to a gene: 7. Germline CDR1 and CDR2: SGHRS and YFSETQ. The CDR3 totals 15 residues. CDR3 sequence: CASSLGQGVLSGYTF. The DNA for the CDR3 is TGCGCCAGCAGCTTGGGACAGGGGGTGTTGAGTGGCTACACCTTC.

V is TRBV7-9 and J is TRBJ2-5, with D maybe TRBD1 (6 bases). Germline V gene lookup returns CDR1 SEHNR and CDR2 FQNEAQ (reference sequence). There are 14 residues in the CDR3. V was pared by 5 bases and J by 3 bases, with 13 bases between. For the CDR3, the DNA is TGTGCCAGCAGCAGAGGGGGACGGGAAGAGACCCAGTACTTC. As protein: CASSRGGREETQYF.

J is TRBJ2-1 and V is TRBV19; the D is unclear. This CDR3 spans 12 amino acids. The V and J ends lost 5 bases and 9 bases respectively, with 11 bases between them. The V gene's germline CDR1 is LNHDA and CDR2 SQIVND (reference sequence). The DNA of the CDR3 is TGTGCCAGTAGTGCCGACTTGGGTGAGCAGTTCTTC. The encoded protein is CASSADLGEQFF.

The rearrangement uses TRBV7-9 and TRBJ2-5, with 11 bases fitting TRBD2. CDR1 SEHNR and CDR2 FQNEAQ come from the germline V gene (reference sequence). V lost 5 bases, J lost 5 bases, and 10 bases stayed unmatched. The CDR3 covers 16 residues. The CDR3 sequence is CASSPEGLAEGETQYF. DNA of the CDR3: TGTGCCAGCAGCCCCGAGGGACTAGCGGAGGGGGAGACCCAGTACTTC.

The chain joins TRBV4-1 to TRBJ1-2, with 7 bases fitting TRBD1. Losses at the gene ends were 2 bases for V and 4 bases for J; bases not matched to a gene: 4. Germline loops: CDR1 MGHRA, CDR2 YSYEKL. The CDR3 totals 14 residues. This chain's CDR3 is CASSQLRDSYGYTF. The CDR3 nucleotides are TGCGCCAGCAGCCAACTCCGGGACAGCTATGGCTACACCTTC.

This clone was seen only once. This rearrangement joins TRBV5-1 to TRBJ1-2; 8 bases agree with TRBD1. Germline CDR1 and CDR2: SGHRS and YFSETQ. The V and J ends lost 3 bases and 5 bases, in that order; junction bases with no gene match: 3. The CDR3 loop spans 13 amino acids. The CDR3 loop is CASSWGTGYGYTF. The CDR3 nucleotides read TGCGCCAGCAGCTGGGGGACAGGATATGGCTACACCTTC.

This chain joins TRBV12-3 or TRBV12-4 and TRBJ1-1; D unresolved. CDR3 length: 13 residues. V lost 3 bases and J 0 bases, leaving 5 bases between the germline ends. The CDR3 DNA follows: TGTGCCAGCAGTTTTGACTTGAACACTGAAGCTTTCTTT. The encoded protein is CASSFDLNTEAFF.

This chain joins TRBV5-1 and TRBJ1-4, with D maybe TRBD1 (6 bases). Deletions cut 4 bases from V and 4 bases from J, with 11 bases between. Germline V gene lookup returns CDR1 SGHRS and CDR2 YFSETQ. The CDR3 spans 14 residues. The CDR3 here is CASSVQGDNEKLFF. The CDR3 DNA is TGCGCCAGCAGCGTACAGGGTGATAATGAAAAACTGTTTTTT.

The CDR3 loop reads CASSSQTYSGGYDEQFF. The CDR3 region has the DNA TGTGCCAGCAGCTCCCAGACCTATAGCGGGGGATACGATGAGCAGTTCTTC. J is TRBJ2-1 and V is TRBV7-6; 9 bases are a match to TRBD2. The germline V gene encodes CDR1 SGHVS and CDR2 FNYEAQ. The CDR3 extends over 17 amino acids. V shed 4 bases and J 8 bases; nucleotides not matched to a gene: 15.

CDR3 nucleotide sequence: TGTGCCAGCAGTTCAGCGGGACATCCCTACGAGCAGTACTTC. Translating it yields CASSSAGHPYEQYF. The chain recombines TRBV28 with TRBJ2-7, with D perhaps matching TRBD2 (7 bases). This CDR3 is built from 14 residues. Germline V gives CDR1 MDHEN, CDR2 SYDVKM. Between the trimmed V and J ends, which lost 4 bases and 2 bases, there was a span of 12 bases.

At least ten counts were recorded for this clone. The CDR3 coding sequence is TGTGCCGGGGGACATTTGAACACTGAAGCTTTCTTT. This sequence encodes CAGGHLNTEAFF. The chain has TRBV30 and TRBJ1-1, with TRBD1 as a possible D gene (6 bases). The CDR3 consists of 12 residues. Germline-derived CDR1 and CDR2 are GTSNPN and SVGIG (reference sequence). V dropped 8 bases and J dropped 0 bases, with 10 bases sitting between them.

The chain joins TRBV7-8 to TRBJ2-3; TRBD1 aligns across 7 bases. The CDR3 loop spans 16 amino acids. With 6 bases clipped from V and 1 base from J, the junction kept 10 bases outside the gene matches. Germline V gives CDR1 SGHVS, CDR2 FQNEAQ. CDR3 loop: CASRARQGLGTDTQYF. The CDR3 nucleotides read TGTGCCAGCAGGGCCCGACAGGGATTAGGCACAGATACGCAGTATTTT.

CDR3 protein: CASSPPQGRTNEKLFF. The DNA for the CDR3 is TGCGCCAGCAGCCCGCCCCAGGGGCGGACTAATGAAAAACTGTTTTTT. The rearrangement links TRBV4-1 to TRBJ1-4, with TRBD1 as a possible D gene (6 bases). The CDR3 has 16 amino acids. Trimming left V 4 bases short and J 2 bases short, with 14 bases between. Per germline, CDR1 MGHRA and CDR2 YSYEKL.

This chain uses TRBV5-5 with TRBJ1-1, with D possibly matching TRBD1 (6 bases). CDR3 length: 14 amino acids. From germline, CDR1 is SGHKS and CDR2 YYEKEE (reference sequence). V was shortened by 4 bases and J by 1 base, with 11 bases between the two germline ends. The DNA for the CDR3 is TGTGCCAGCAGCACGGGACACCAGAACACTGAAGCTTTCTTT. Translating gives CASSTGHQNTEAFF.

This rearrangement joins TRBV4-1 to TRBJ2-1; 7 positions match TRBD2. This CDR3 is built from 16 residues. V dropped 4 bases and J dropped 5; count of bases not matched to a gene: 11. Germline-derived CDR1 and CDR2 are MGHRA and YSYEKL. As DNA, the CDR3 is TGCGCCAGCAGCCCTTCGGGGGGTCAACCAAACAATGAGCAGTTCTTC. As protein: CASSPSGGQPNNEQFF.

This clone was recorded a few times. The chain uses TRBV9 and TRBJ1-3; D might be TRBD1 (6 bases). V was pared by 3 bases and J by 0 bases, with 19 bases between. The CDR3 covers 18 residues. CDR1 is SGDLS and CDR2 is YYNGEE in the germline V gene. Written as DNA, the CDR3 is TGTGCCAGCAGCGGACGACAGGACCCGGATTCCTCTGGAAACACCATATATTTT. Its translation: CASSGRQDPDSSGNTIYF.

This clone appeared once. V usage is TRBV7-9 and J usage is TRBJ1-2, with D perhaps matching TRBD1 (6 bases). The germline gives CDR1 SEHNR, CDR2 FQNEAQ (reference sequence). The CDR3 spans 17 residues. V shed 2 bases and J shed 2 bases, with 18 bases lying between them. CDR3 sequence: CASSLNPGGQTNYGYTF. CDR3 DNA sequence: TGTGCCAGCAGCTTAAATCCCGGAGGACAGACGAACTATGGCTACACCTTC.

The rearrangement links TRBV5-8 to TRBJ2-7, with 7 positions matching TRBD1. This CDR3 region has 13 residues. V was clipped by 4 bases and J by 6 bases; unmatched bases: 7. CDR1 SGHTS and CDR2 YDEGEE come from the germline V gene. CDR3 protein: CASSRGQNREQYF. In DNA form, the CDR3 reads TGTGCCAGCAGCCGGGGACAGAACCGCGAGCAGTACTTC.

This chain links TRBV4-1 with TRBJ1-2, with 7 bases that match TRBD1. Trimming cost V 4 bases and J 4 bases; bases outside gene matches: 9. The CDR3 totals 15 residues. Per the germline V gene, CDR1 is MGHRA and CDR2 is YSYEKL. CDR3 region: CASSREQGSLYGYTF. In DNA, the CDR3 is TGCGCCAGCAGCCGTGAACAGGGGAGCCTCTATGGCTACACCTTC.

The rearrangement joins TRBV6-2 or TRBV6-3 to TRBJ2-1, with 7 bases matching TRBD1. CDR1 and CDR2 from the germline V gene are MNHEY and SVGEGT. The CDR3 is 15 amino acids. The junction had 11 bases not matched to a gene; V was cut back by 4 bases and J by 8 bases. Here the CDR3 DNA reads TGTGCCAGCAGTTTTGGGCACAGGGGACGCGATGAGCAGTTCTTC. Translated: CASSFGHRGRDEQFF.

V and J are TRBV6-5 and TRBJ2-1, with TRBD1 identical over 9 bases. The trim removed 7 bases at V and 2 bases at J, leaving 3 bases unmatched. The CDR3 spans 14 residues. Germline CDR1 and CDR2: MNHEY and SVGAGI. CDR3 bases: TGTGCCAGCACCGGGACAGGGCCCTACAATGAGCAGTTCTTC. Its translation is CASTGTGPYNEQFF.

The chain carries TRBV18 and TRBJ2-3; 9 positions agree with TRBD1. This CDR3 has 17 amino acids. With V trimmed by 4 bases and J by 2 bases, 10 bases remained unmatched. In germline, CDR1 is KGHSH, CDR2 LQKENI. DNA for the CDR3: TGTGCCAGCTCACTTAGGACAGGGGTTACCAACACAGATACGCAGTATTTT. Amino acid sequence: CASSLRTGVTNTDTQYF.

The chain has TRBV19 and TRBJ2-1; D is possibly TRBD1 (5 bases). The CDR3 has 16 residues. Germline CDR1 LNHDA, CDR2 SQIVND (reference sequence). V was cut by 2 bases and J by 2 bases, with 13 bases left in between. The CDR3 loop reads CASSIPTAGPYNEQFF. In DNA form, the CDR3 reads TGTGCCAGTAGTATACCGACGGCAGGGCCCTACAATGAGCAGTTCTTC.

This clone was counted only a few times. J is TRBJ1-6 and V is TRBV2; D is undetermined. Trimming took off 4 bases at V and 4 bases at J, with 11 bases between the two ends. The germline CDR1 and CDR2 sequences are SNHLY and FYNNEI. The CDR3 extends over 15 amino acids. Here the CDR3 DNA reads TGTGCCAGCAGTGTAGGACCGGGGTATAATTCACCCCTCCACTTT. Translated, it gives CASSVGPGYNSPLHF.